This is a list of T cell receptor beta chains from one sample in a study of T cells in Graves' hyperthyroidism and ophthalmopathy. MiXCR, applied by TCRdb to the multiplex PCR reads, yields one record per CDR3 protein. This repertoire shows some 530,000 distinct CDR3 sequences, about 20% found once; its top ten account for about 53%. The sample taken for sequencing was blood. The receptors here all came from a woman in her 70s with Graves' ophthalmopathy. Each CDR3 is given with its conserved first and last residue. Each record gives: J gene, D gene, clone size, V gene, CDR3 DNA, CDR3 protein. D genes are given only for firm matches. The listing skips clone size in some rows; elsewhere it reads once, few, many or a size class.

J gene: TRBJ2-1
D gene: TRBD2
clone size: many
V gene: TRBV2
CDR3 DNA: TGTGCCAGCAGTGAATTCCAGCGGGGTAATGAGCAGTTCTTC
CDR3 protein: CASSEFQRGNEQFF

J gene: TRBJ1-6
D gene: -
clone size: many
V gene: TRBV27
CDR3 DNA: TGTGCCAGCAGTTTCGCCCTTTATAATTCACCCCTCCACTTT
CDR3 protein: CASSFALYNSPLHF

J gene: TRBJ1-2
D gene: TRBD1
clone size: few
V gene: TRBV5-1
CDR3 DNA: TGCGCCAGCAGCTTGGACCGAGGGGGCGACTATGGCTACACCTTC
CDR3 protein: CASSLDRGGDYGYTF

J gene: TRBJ2-1
D gene: TRBD1
clone size: many
V gene: TRBV12-3/TRBV12-4
CDR3 DNA: TGTGCCAGCAGTCTACCCCATCTGACAGGGGAGCAGTTCTTC
CDR3 protein: CASSLPHLTGEQFF

J gene: TRBJ2-7
D gene: TRBD1
clone size: -
V gene: TRBV20-1
CDR3 DNA: TGCAGTGCCGGGACAGGGGCACCCTACGAGCAGTACTTC
CDR3 protein: CSAGTGAPYEQYF

J gene: TRBJ1-2
D gene: -
clone size: -
V gene: TRBV30
CDR3 DNA: TGTGCCTGGGAGGGACTATCAGACAGACCCTATGGCTACACCTTC
CDR3 protein: CAWEGLSDRPYGYTF

J gene: TRBJ2-3
D gene: -
clone size: few
V gene: TRBV6-1
CDR3 DNA: TGTGCCAGCAGGAACACCCCCCGGAACACAGATACGCAGTATTTT
CDR3 protein: CASRNTPRNTDTQYF

J gene: TRBJ2-5
D gene: TRBD1
clone size: -
V gene: TRBV6-2/TRBV6-3
CDR3 DNA: TGTGCCAGCAGTGACCGACAGGGCACCCAAGAGACCCAGTACTTC
CDR3 protein: CASSDRQGTQETQYF

J gene: TRBJ2-1
D gene: TRBD2
clone size: many
V gene: TRBV7-2
CDR3 DNA: TGTGCCAGCAGCTTCCCAACTAGCGGGAGGATCAATGAGCAGTTCTTC
CDR3 protein: CASSFPTSGRINEQFF

J gene: TRBJ1-2
D gene: -
clone size: -
V gene: TRBV24-1
CDR3 DNA: TGTGCCACCAGTGATTCAGGTTTCAGCTACACCTTC
CDR3 protein: CATSDSGFSYTF

J gene: TRBJ1-1
D gene: -
clone size: -
V gene: TRBV7-2
CDR3 DNA: TGTGCCAGCAGCTTAGGGCGGCTCGATCCTACCCTCAACACTGAAGCTTTCTTT
CDR3 protein: CASSLGRLDPTLNTEAFF

J gene: TRBJ1-1
D gene: TRBD1
clone size: -
V gene: TRBV19
CDR3 DNA: TGTGCCAGTAGTATAACAGGACAGGGGGCTCAAGCTTTCTTT
CDR3 protein: CASSITGQGAQAFF

J gene: TRBJ2-3
D gene: -
clone size: -
V gene: TRBV3-1
CDR3 DNA: TGTGCCAGCAGCCAAGAAGAAGTGAGTACGCAGTATTTT
CDR3 protein: CASSQEEVSTQYF

J gene: TRBJ2-1
D gene: -
clone size: few
V gene: TRBV3-1
CDR3 DNA: TGTGCCAGCAGCCATTTAGGAAACAATGAGCAGTTCTTC
CDR3 protein: CASSHLGNNEQFF

J gene: TRBJ2-5
D gene: TRBD2
clone size: -
V gene: TRBV20-1
CDR3 DNA: TGCAGTGCCGCGGGACTAGCGGGAGAGACCCAGTACTTC
CDR3 protein: CSAAGLAGETQYF

J gene: TRBJ2-7
D gene: -
clone size: many
V gene: TRBV2
CDR3 DNA: TGTGCCAGCAGTGTAGATCGCAGCCCCCCCTACGAGCAGTACTTC
CDR3 protein: CASSVDRSPPYEQYF

J gene: TRBJ1-2
D gene: -
clone size: many
V gene: TRBV24-1
CDR3 DNA: TGTGCCACCAGTGATTTACACAGCTATGGCTACACCTTC
CDR3 protein: CATSDLHSYGYTF

J gene: TRBJ2-5
D gene: -
clone size: many
V gene: TRBV20-1
CDR3 DNA: TGCAGTGCTAGATACAGGGCCGAAGAGACCCAGTACTTC
CDR3 protein: CSARYRAEETQYF

J gene: TRBJ2-7
D gene: -
clone size: -
V gene: TRBV7-6
CDR3 DNA: TGTGCCAGCAGCCCCCTCGGTTTCAGCTCCTACGAGCAGTACTTC
CDR3 protein: CASSPLGFSSYEQYF

J gene: TRBJ1-2
D gene: -
clone size: few
V gene: TRBV6-1
CDR3 DNA: TGTGCCAGCAGTGAGCAGGGCAGAAACGGCTACACCTTC
CDR3 protein: CASSEQGRNGYTF

J gene: TRBJ2-7
D gene: -
clone size: many
V gene: TRBV7-2
CDR3 DNA: TGTGCCAGCAGCTTCTTGGGTCGTGGCGAGCAGTACTTC
CDR3 protein: CASSFLGRGEQYF

J gene: TRBJ2-5
D gene: TRBD1
clone size: many
V gene: TRBV12-3/TRBV12-4
CDR3 DNA: TGTGCCAGCAGGTCTACAGGGGGCTGGGAGACCCAGTACTTC
CDR3 protein: CASRSTGGWETQYF

J gene: TRBJ2-7
D gene: -
clone size: -
V gene: TRBV20-1
CDR3 DNA: TGCAGTGCCCTAAACCAGGGGCCCTTATCCTACGAGCAGTACTTC
CDR3 protein: CSALNQGPLSYEQYF

J gene: TRBJ2-3
D gene: TRBD2
clone size: few
V gene: TRBV5-1
CDR3 DNA: TGCGCCAGCAGCTCGGCGGGGACTAGCGGAGATACGCAGTATTTT
CDR3 protein: CASSSAGTSGDTQYF

J gene: TRBJ1-4
D gene: TRBD1
clone size: -
V gene: TRBV9
CDR3 DNA: TGTGCCAGCAGCGCTACAGGGGACGTCAGTGGAAAACTGTTTTTT
CDR3 protein: CASSATGDVSGKLFF

J gene: TRBJ2-1
D gene: -
clone size: -
V gene: TRBV5-1
CDR3 DNA: TGCGCCAGCAGCTCGGGGGCCAGGGCGCATGCTGAGCAGTTCTTC
CDR3 protein: CASSSGARAHAEQFF

J gene: TRBJ1-2
D gene: -
clone size: -
V gene: TRBV6-1
CDR3 DNA: TGTGCCAGCAGTGATTTCCCGCGGAGGCCACTCTATGGCTACACCTTC
CDR3 protein: CASSDFPRRPLYGYTF

J gene: TRBJ2-2
D gene: TRBD2
clone size: few
V gene: TRBV12-5
CDR3 DNA: TGTGCTAGTAAACTAGCGGGAGCCCCCGGGGAGCTGTTTTTT
CDR3 protein: CASKLAGAPGELFF

J gene: TRBJ1-5
D gene: -
clone size: -
V gene: TRBV7-9
CDR3 DNA: TGTGCCAGCAGCTTCGCAGAGAATCAGCCCCAGCATTTT
CDR3 protein: CASSFAENQPQHF

J gene: TRBJ2-3
D gene: TRBD2
clone size: few
V gene: TRBV5-1
CDR3 DNA: TGCGCCAGCAGCCTTCTCCGACTAGCGGGAGTGTCAGATACGCAGTATTTT
CDR3 protein: CASSLLRLAGVSDTQYF

J gene: TRBJ2-3
D gene: -
clone size: -
V gene: TRBV7-2
CDR3 DNA: TGTGCCAGCAGCTTTGACTCGTCTTTCGGCACAGATACGCAGTATTTT
CDR3 protein: CASSFDSSFGTDTQYF

J gene: TRBJ2-7
D gene: TRBD2
clone size: few
V gene: TRBV7-2
CDR3 DNA: TGTGCCAGCAGCTTAGGCCCCGGGACTAGCGGGAAGGCCTACGAGCAGTACTTC
CDR3 protein: CASSLGPGTSGKAYEQYF

J gene: TRBJ2-1
D gene: -
clone size: -
V gene: TRBV18
CDR3 DNA: TGTGCCCGCTCACCACGGGCATCAGCGGGCGAGCAGTTCTTC
CDR3 protein: CARSPRASAGEQFF

J gene: TRBJ2-2
D gene: -
clone size: -
V gene: TRBV30
CDR3 DNA: TGTGCCTGGAGATGGGGCGGGTTCGCCGGGGAGCTGTTTTTT
CDR3 protein: CAWRWGGFAGELFF

J gene: TRBJ1-4
D gene: -
clone size: -
V gene: TRBV2
CDR3 DNA: TGTGCCAGCAGTGAAGCTTTGGGAGGTGAAAAACTGTTTTTT
CDR3 protein: CASSEALGGEKLFF

J gene: TRBJ1-2
D gene: -
clone size: many
V gene: TRBV7-6
CDR3 DNA: TGTGCCAGCAGCTTAGTCGTTGGCCCCGAGGGCGATGGCTACACCTTC
CDR3 protein: CASSLVVGPEGDGYTF

J gene: TRBJ1-2
D gene: -
clone size: few
V gene: TRBV7-9
CDR3 DNA: TGTGCCAGCAGCCTGAAACTGGGATCGTACACGTATGGCTACACCTTC
CDR3 protein: CASSLKLGSYTYGYTF

J gene: TRBJ2-1
D gene: -
clone size: few
V gene: TRBV24-1
CDR3 DNA: TGTGCCACCCGGGGGAGAGGCTACAATGAGCAGTTCTTC
CDR3 protein: CATRGRGYNEQFF

J gene: TRBJ1-2
D gene: -
clone size: -
V gene: TRBV30
CDR3 DNA: TGTGCCTGGAGTCCATACCCCCATGGCTACACCTTC
CDR3 protein: CAWSPYPHGYTF

J gene: TRBJ1-1
D gene: -
clone size: -
V gene: TRBV28
CDR3 DNA: TGTGCCAGCAGGGTGAAGCTTTACGGCACTGGAGCTTTCTTT
CDR3 protein: CASRVKLYGTGAFF

J gene: TRBJ2-5
D gene: -
clone size: few
V gene: TRBV6-1
CDR3 DNA: TGTGCCAGCAAACTACGGGACCAAGAGACCCAGTACTTC
CDR3 protein: CASKLRDQETQYF

J gene: TRBJ1-2
D gene: TRBD1
clone size: many
V gene: TRBV28
CDR3 DNA: TGTGCCAACGGACAGGGGTCCTATGGCTACACCTTC
CDR3 protein: CANGQGSYGYTF

J gene: TRBJ1-2
D gene: -
clone size: few
V gene: TRBV28
CDR3 DNA: TGTGCCAGCAGTTCCTGGCTGGTAGGCTATGGCTACACCTTC
CDR3 protein: CASSSWLVGYGYTF

J gene: TRBJ1-2
D gene: -
clone size: -
V gene: TRBV10-3
CDR3 DNA: TGTGCCATCAGTGAGACGGGGGGCCATGGCTACGCCTTC
CDR3 protein: CAISETGGHGYAF

J gene: TRBJ2-5
D gene: -
clone size: few
V gene: TRBV20-1
CDR3 DNA: TGCAGTGCTAGGGTACCGAAGACCCAGTACTTC
CDR3 protein: CSARVPKTQYF

J gene: TRBJ1-1
D gene: -
clone size: -
V gene: TRBV20-1
CDR3 DNA: TGCAGTGCTTCACAGGGATCCGCGAACACTGAAGCTTTCTTT
CDR3 protein: CSASQGSANTEAFF

J gene: TRBJ2-1
D gene: TRBD1
clone size: -
V gene: TRBV10-1
CDR3 DNA: TGCGCCAGCAGTGAATCCAGGGGGCCAAATGAGCAGTTCTTC
CDR3 protein: CASSESRGPNEQFF